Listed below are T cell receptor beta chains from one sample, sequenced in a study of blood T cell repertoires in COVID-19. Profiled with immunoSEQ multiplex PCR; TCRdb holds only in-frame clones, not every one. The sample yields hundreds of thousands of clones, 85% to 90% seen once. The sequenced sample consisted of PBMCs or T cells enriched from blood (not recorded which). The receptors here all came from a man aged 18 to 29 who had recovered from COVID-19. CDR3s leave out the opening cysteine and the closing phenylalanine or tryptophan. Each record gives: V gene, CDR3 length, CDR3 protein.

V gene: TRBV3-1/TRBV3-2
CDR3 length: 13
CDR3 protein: ASSHNRGLNEKLF

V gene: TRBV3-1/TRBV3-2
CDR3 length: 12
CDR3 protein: ASSQEGHWGGYT

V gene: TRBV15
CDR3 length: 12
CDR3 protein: ATSRAAGIDEQY

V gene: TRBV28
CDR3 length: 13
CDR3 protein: ASSRDSLNNQPQH

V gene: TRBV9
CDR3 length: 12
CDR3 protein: ASSDWGVGSPLH

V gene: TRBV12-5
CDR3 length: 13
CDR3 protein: ASGLVVGSIDTQY

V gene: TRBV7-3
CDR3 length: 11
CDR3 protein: ASSTVLDNEQF

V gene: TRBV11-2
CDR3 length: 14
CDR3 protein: ASSLGLGGQGYEQY

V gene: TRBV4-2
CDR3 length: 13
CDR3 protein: ASSHTSDRGNEQY

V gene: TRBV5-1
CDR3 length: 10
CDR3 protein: ASSLGGYGYT

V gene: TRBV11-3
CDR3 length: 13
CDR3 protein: ASSRTGQTGETQY

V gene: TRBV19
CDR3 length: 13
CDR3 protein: ASRGGQGKVDTQY

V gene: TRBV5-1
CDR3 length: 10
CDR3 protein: ASSLNRETQY

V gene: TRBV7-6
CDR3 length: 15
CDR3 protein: ASSSTLLAEYQETQY

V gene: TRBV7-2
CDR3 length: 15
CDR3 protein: ASSLRSGGLDGWPQH

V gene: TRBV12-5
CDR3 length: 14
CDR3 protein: ASGLVLPGAPYGYT

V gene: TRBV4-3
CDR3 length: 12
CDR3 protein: ASSQGQGYEKLF

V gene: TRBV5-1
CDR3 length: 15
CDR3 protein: ASSPARGRDRGSGQF

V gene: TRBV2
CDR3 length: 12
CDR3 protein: ASSGQGTNYGYT

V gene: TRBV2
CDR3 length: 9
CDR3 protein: ASSPLYEQY

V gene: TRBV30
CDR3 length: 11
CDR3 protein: AWRRQGNSPLH

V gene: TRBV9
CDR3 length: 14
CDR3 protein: ASSATGQSRQGTQY

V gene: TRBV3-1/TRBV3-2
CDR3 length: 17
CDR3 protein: ASSHFINLATVVTGELF

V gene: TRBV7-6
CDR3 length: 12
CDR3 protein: ASSFYSGANVLT

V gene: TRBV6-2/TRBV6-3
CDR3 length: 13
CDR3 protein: ASSYWGASNQPQH

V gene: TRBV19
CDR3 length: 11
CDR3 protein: ASTGNYNSPLH

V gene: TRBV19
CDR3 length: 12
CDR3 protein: ASTKGDRGDEQY

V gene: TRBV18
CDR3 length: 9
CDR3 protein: ASSAGNEQF

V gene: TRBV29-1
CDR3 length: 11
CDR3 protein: SVKLAGADTQY

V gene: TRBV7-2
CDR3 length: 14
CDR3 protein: ASSLPGTSGRDTQY

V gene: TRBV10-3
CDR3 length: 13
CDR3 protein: AISESGRPLETQY

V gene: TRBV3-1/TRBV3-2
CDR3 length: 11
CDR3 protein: ASSLKQGTEAF

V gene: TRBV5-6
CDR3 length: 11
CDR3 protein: ASSTGQRETQY

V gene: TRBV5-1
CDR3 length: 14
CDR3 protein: ASSFGGGRTYNEQF

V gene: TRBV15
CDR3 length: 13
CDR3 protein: ATSRDWQLTDTQY

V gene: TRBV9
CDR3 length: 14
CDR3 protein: ASSDSPTSGAYEQY

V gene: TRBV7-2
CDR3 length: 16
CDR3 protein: ASSLVGWASGGSYEQY

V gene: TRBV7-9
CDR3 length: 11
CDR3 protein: ASSLWDSYEQY

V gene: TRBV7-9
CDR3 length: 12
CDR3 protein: ASSFRGTGNTIY

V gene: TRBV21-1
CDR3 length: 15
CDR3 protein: ASSIPRTGVWGNTIY

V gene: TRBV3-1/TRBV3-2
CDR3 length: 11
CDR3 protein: ASSQDTRTEAF

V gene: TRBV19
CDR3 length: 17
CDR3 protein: ASSMVRTPTDYSNQPQH